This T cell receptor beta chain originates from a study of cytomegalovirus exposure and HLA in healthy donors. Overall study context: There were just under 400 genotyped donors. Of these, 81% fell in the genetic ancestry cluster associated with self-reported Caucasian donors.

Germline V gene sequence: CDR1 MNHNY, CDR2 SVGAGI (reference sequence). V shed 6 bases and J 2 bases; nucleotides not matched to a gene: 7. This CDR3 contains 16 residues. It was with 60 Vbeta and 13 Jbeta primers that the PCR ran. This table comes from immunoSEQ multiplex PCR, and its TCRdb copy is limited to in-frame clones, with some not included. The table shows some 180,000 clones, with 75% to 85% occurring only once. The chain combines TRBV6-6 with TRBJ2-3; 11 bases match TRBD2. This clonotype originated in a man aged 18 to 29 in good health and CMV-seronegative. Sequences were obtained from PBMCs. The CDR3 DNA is TGTGCCAGCAGATCATCTAGCGGGGGGAACACAGATACGCAGTATTTT. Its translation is CASRSSSGGNTDTQYF.